These 22 T cell receptor beta chains originate from one sample sequenced in a study of T cell changes during pregnancy in multiple sclerosis (dated by TCRdb to between 2017 and 2020). Receptor amplification or capture employed the immunoSEQ multiplex PCR assay. Drawn from immuneACCESS, this table holds only the in-frame rearrangements with V and J called that TCRdb kept. Clones are partly lost; checked studies trace under half to an unresolved V gene and leave the rest unexplained. Counted in this sample were about 83,000 clones; about 90% of them appeared once. About 3.8% of the sample belongs to the ten largest clones. Sequencing used PBMCs, obtained in the first trimester of pregnancy. The receptors here all came from a female donor in good health, serving as a control in a pregnancy study. Some clones in this sample may be carry-over from other donors' samples.

This rearrangement joins TRBV2 to TRBJ1-1; D is unclear. Germline CDR1 reads SNHLY; CDR2 reads FYNNEI. Trimming shortened V by 7 bases and J by 1 base, and 10 bases separated the two germline ends. This CDR3 comprises 13 residues. CDR3 loop: CASTLGENTEAFF. CDR3 in DNA: TGTGCCAGCACCCTCGGGGAGAACACTGAAGCTTTCTTT.

V and J are TRBV5-6 and TRBJ2-5; D gene ambiguous. V was shortened by 6 bases and J by 3 bases, with 15 bases between the two germline ends. This CDR3 comprises 14 residues. Germline V CDR1 and CDR2: SGHDT, YYEEEE. DNA for the CDR3: TGTGCCAGCATCGCCCAAATAACGGAAGAGACCCAGTACTTC. Translation gives CASIAQITEETQYF.

This chain connects TRBV18 to TRBJ2-4, with 12 bases aligning to TRBD1. Per the germline V gene, CDR1 is KGHSH and CDR2 is LQKENI. The V gene end was trimmed by 3 bases and the J gene end by 9 bases; junction bases not matched to a gene: 9. This CDR3 is 16 amino acids long. The DNA for the CDR3 is TGTGCCAGCTCACCCGGGACAGGGGGCGAGATGGGCATTCAGTACTTC. As protein: CASSPGTGGEMGIQYF.

The chain has TRBV5-1 and TRBJ2-1, with D possibly being TRBD2 (6 bases). Between the trimmed V and J ends, which lost 4 bases and 8 bases, there was a span of 16 bases. The CDR3 sequence is 14 residues long. CDR1 is SGHRS, CDR2 YFSETQ, per germline. This CDR3 reads CASSVGIWRDEQFF. The CDR3 region has the DNA TGCGCCAGCAGCGTGGGGATATGGAGGGATGAGCAGTTCTTC.

The V call is TRBV28, the J call TRBJ2-2, with D hard to call. Trimming took off 6 bases at V and 8 bases at J, with 10 bases between the two ends. CDR1 is MDHEN and CDR2 is SYDVKM in the germline V gene. The CDR3 consists of 12 residues. In nucleotides, the CDR3 is TGTGCCAGCAGCCCCCTATTGGGGGAGCTGTTTTTT. Amino acids: CASSPLLGELFF.

This clone was recorded a few times. The DNA for the CDR3 is TGTGCCAGCAGCGGAGTTTTGGGGGGCTACGAGCAGTACTTC. Residues: CASSGVLGGYEQYF. The rearrangement uses TRBV7-2 and TRBJ2-7; possible D gene TRBD2, 6 bases. The CDR3 extends over 14 amino acids. Germline loops: CDR1 SGHTA, CDR2 FQGNSA. V was pared by 5 bases and J by 3 bases, with 14 bases between. Based on the CDR3 plus reference TRBV7-2 and TRBJ2-7, the full variable domain is GAGVSQSPSNKVTEKGKDVELRCDPISGHTALYWYRQSLGQGLEFLIYFQGNSAPDKSGLPSDRFSAERTGGSVSTLTIQRTQQEDSAVYLCASSGVLGGYEQYFGPGTRLTVT.

This clone was seen once. The chain couples TRBV10-3 to TRBJ1-1; D gene ambiguous. Germline V gives CDR1 ENHRY, CDR2 SYGVKD. The CDR3 contains 16 residues. V was clipped by 0 bases and J by 3 bases, with 14 bases between them. The CDR3 spells CAISESSFVSDTEAFF. CDR3 nucleotides: TGTGCCATCAGTGAGTCTTCTTTTGTTTCTGACACTGAAGCTTTCTTT.

CDR3 region: CASSLRTATSQPQHF. CDR3 DNA sequence: TGTGCCAGCAGCTTAAGGACAGCCACAAGTCAGCCCCAGCATTTT. The rearrangement links TRBV7-2 to TRBJ1-5; TRBD1 might be the D (6 bases). The CDR3 covers 15 residues. The V gene lost 2 bases and the J gene lost 6 bases, with 14 bases spanning the gap. Per germline, CDR1 SGHTA and CDR2 FQGNSA.

The chain recombines TRBV7-9 with TRBJ2-5, with 10 bases lining up with TRBD2. CDR1 and CDR2 (germline): SEHNR, FQNEAQ (reference sequence). This CDR3 contains 14 residues. The J segment lost 1 base and the V segment lost 4 bases, leaving 0 bases of the junction unmatched. The CDR3 region has the DNA TGTGCCAGCAGCTCTAGCGGGAGCCAAGAGACCCAGTACTTC. Translated, it gives CASSSSGSQETQYF.

V and J are TRBV28 and TRBJ2-1; D is possibly TRBD2 (6 bases). Trimming removed 6 bases at V and 8 bases at J, with 14 bases between. Per the germline V gene, CDR1 is MDHEN and CDR2 is SYDVKM. The CDR3 loop spans 13 amino acids. The CDR3 loop reads CASRYTGDYEQFF. Written as DNA, the CDR3 is TGTGCCAGCAGATACACGGGGGACTATGAGCAGTTCTTC.

The gene calls are TRBV7-9 and TRBJ2-5; 10 bases fit TRBD1. Germline V gene sequence: CDR1 SEHNR, CDR2 FQNEAQ (reference sequence). The CDR3 length is 15 residues. Trimming took 5 bases from V and 4 from J; bases not matched to a gene: 7. CDR3 in amino acids: CASSTRDRGRETQYF. CDR3 in DNA: TGTGCCAGCAGCACCCGGGACAGGGGACGAGAGACCCAGTACTTC.

V is TRBV5-1 and J is TRBJ1-6, with 12 bases identical to TRBD1. V trimming: 2 bases; J trimming: 6 bases; junction bases outside the gene matches: 3. Germline-derived CDR1 and CDR2 are SGHRS and YFSETQ. This CDR3 is built from 16 residues. CDR3 sequence reads: CASSFGTGGLNSPLHF. CDR3 DNA sequence: TGCGCCAGCAGCTTTGGGACAGGGGGCCTTAATTCACCCCTCCACTTT.

This chain links TRBV7-8 with TRBJ1-1; no firm D call. The CDR3 contains 9 residues. CDR1 is SGHVS and CDR2 is FQNEAQ in the germline V gene. The germline V and J ends were trimmed by 7 bases and 14 bases, with 11 bases remaining between them. CDR3 nucleotide sequence: TGTGCCAGCAATCCCTCGGAGTTCTTT. This sequence encodes CASNPSEFF.

This rearrangement joins TRBV18 to TRBJ1-1; 12 bases are shared with TRBD1. V shed 4 bases, J shed 3 bases, and the junction held 9 bases outside the gene matches. Per germline, CDR1 KGHSH and CDR2 LQKENI. The CDR3 extends over 17 amino acids. CDR3 loop: CASSLGPGQGAHTEAFF. The CDR3 DNA reads as TGTGCCAGCTCACTAGGGCCGGGACAGGGGGCTCACACTGAAGCTTTCTTT.

CDR3 in amino acids: CASSQQVGGNYGYTF. The CDR3 DNA is TGTGCCAGCAGCCAGCAGGTTGGGGGGAACTATGGCTACACCTTC. The gene calls are TRBV28 and TRBJ1-2; D possibly corresponds to TRBD1 (5 bases). Trimming pared 6 bases from V and 2 bases from J, leaving 16 bases between. The CDR3 is 15 amino acids. From germline, CDR1 is MDHEN and CDR2 SYDVKM.

V usage is TRBV7-2 and J usage is TRBJ2-7; TRBD2 matches 16 bases. Trimming took 5 bases from V and 6 from J; bases not matched to a gene: 4. CDR1 and CDR2 from the germline V gene are SGHTA and FQGNSA. This CDR3 has 15 amino acids. This chain's CDR3 is CASSPGLAGGREQYF. CDR3 bases: TGTGCCAGCAGCCCGGGACTAGCGGGAGGGCGCGAGCAGTACTTC.

This chain links TRBV6-5 with TRBJ1-1; D gene unclear. The V end was cut by 2 bases, the J end by 0 bases, with 4 bases between. The CDR3 length is 13 residues. The germline V gene encodes CDR1 MNHEY and CDR2 SVGAGI. The CDR3 nucleotides read TGTGCCAGCAGTTACCTAGTGAACACTGAAGCTTTCTTT. Its translation: CASSYLVNTEAFF.

This clone was seen more than once but under ten times. This rearrangement joins TRBV4-2 to TRBJ1-3; D is unresolved. The CDR3 extends over 13 amino acids. V dropped 0 bases and J dropped 6 bases, with 6 bases sitting between them. Germline V gene lookup returns CDR1 LGHNA and CDR2 YNFKEQ. The CDR3 protein is CASSQERANTIYF. The CDR3 DNA sequence: TGTGCCAGCAGCCAAGAAAGAGCAAACACCATATATTTT.

The CDR3 protein is CASSPTGAPYEQYF. In DNA, the CDR3 is TGTGCCAGCTCACCAACAGGGGCCCCCTACGAGCAGTACTTC. This chain uses TRBV18 with TRBJ2-7; the match to TRBD1 covers 7 bases. With V trimmed by 2 bases and J by 2 bases, 3 bases remained unmatched. CDR3 length: 14 amino acids. In germline, CDR1 is KGHSH, CDR2 LQKENI.

This chain links TRBV30 with TRBJ2-2; 7 nucleotides align to TRBD2. CDR1 is GTSNPN, CDR2 SVGIG, per germline (reference sequence). The CDR3 has 16 residues. The trim removed 2 bases at V and 4 bases at J, leaving 10 bases unmatched. CDR3 in DNA: TGTGCCTGGAGTCCAACTATGGCTAGCGGCACCGGGGAGCTGTTTTTT. Protein: CAWSPTMASGTGELFF.

This chain connects TRBV7-9 to TRBJ2-1; 9 bases map to TRBD2. Losses at the gene ends were 5 bases for V and 9 bases for J; bases not matched to a gene: 14. The CDR3 spans 16 residues. Germline V gene sequence: CDR1 SEHNR, CDR2 FQNEAQ (reference sequence). The chain's CDR3 is CASSPAGSGSFGEQFF. CDR3 DNA sequence: TGTGCCAGCAGCCCCGCAGGTAGCGGGAGTTTCGGTGAGCAGTTCTTC.

V usage is TRBV10-3 and J usage is TRBJ1-4; the D gene is possibly TRBD1 (5 bases). Trimming stripped 3 bases from V and 8 bases from J, with 16 bases between. The germline V gene has CDR1 ENHRY and CDR2 SYGVKD. The CDR3 extends over 15 amino acids. The CDR3 coding sequence is TGTGCCATCAGTGACCTAGCGACAGCGGGGGAAAAACTGTTTTTT. Its translation is CAISDLATAGEKLFF.